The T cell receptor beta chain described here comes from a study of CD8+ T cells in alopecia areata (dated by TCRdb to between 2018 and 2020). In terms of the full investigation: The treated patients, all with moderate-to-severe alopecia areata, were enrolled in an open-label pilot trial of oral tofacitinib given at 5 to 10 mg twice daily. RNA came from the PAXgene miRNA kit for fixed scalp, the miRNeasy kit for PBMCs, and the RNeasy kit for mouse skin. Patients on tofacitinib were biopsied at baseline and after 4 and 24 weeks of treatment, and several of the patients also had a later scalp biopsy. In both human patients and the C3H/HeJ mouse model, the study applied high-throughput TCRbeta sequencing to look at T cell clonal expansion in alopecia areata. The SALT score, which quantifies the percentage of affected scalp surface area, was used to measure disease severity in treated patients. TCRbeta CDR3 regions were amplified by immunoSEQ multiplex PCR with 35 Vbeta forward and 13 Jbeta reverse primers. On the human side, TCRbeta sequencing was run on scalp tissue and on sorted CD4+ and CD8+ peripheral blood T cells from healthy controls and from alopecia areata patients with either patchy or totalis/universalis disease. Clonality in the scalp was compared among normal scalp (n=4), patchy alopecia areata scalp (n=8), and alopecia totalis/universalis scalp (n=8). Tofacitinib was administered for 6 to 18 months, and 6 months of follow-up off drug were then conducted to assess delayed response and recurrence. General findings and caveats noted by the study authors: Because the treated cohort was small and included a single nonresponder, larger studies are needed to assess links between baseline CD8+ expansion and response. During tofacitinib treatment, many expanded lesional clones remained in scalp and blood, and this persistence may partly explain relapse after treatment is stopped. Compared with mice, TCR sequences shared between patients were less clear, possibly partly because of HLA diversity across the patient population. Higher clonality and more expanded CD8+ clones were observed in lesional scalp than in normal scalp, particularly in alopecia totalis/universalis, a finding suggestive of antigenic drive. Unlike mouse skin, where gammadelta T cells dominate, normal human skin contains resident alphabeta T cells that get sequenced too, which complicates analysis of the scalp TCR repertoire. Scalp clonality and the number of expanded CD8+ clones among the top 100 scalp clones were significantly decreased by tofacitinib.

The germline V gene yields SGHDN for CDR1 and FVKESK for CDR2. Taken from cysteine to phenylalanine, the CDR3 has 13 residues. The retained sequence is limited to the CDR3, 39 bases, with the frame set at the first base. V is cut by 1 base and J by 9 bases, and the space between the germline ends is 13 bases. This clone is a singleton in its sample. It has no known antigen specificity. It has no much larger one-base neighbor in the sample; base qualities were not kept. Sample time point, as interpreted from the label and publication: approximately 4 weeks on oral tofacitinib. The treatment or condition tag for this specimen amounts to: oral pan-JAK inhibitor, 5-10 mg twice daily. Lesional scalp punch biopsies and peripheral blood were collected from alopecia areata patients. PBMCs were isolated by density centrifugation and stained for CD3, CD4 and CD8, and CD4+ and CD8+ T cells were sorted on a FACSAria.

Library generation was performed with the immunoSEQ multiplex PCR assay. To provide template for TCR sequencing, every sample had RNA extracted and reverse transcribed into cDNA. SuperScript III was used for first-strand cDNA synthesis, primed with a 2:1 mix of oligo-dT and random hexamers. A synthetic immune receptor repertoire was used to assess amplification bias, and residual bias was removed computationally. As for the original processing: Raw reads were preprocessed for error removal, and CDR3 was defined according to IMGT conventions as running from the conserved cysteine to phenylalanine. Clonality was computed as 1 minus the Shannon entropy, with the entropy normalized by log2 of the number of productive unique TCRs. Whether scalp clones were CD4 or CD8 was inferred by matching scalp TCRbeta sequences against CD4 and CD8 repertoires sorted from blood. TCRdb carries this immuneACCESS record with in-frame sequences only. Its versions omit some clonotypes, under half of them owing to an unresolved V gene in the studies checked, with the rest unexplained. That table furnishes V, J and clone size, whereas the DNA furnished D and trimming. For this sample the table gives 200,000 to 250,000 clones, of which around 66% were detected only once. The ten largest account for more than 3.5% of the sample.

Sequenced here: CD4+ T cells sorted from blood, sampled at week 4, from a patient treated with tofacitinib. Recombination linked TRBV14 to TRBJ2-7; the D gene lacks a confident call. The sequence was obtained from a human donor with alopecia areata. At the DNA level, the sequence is TGTGCCAGCAGCCAAGTGGGTGGGCAAGGGCAGTACTTC. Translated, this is CASSQVGGQGQYF.